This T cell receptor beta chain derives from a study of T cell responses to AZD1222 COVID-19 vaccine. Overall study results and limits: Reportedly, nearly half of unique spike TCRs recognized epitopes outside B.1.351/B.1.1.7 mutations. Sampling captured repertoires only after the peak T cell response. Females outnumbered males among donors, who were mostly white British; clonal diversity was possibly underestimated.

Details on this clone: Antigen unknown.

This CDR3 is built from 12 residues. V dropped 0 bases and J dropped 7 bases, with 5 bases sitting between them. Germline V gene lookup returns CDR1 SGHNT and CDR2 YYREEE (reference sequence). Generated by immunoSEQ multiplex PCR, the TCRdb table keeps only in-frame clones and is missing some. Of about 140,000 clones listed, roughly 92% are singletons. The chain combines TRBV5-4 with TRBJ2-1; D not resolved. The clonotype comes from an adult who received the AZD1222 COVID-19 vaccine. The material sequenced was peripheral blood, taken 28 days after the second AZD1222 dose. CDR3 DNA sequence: TGTGCCAGCAGCTTGGATCGGAATGAGCAGTTCTTC. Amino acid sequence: CASSLDRNEQFF.